These T cell receptor beta chains were read from a single sample in a study of early T cells in non-severe SARS-CoV-2 infection. One entry per CDR3 protein results from TCRdb running MiXCR on the 5' RACE reads. Among tens of thousands of distinct CDR3 sequences listed, roughly 14% were seen once. Material for sequencing was whole blood. The source is an adult who was a healthcare worker with PCR-confirmed SARS-CoV-2 infection or an uninfected control (not recorded which). Both conserved end residues are part of each CDR3. A D gene is named only where the DNA matches it firmly. Size tells how often a clone was seen (once, few, many) or the class of an expanded clone, and some rows leave it out.

V: TRBV20-1
size: few
D: TRBD1
J: TRBJ2-7
DNA: TGCAGTGCTAGATCGGGACAGGGGAGCTACGAGCAGTACTTC
CDR3: CSARSGQGSYEQYF

V: TRBV5-4
size: -
D: -
J: TRBJ2-1
DNA: TGTGCCAGCCTCCCGGCGGGTCAGGGGAATGAGCAGTTCTTC
CDR3: CASLPAGQGNEQFF

V: TRBV7-9
size: -
D: TRBD2
J: TRBJ2-2
DNA: TGTGCCAGCAGCTTGACCGTATCCGGGACTAGCGGGAGCAGCGGGGAGCTGTTTTTT
CDR3: CASSLTVSGTSGSSGELFF

V: TRBV30
size: once
D: -
J: TRBJ1-2
DNA: TGTGCCTGGATCCCCTCCCCAGTAAGATATGGCTACACCTTC
CDR3: CAWIPSPVRYGYTF

V: TRBV12-3/TRBV12-4
size: few
D: -
J: TRBJ2-4
DNA: TGTGCCAGCAGTTTAGCGGGGAAAAACATTCAGTACTTC
CDR3: CASSLAGKNIQYF

V: TRBV18
size: -
D: -
J: TRBJ2-7
DNA: TGTGCCAGCTCACCATACGCGAGCGCTGGGACCTACGAGCAGTACTTC
CDR3: CASSPYASAGTYEQYF

V: TRBV5-6
size: few
D: -
J: TRBJ2-1
DNA: TGTGCCAGCAGCTTTCGACAGGTCTACGAGCAGTTCTTC
CDR3: CASSFRQVYEQFF

V: TRBV5-1
size: few
D: TRBD1
J: TRBJ1-2
DNA: TGCGCCAGCAGCTATACCGGGACAGGGTCCTATGGCTACACCTTC
CDR3: CASSYTGTGSYGYTF

V: TRBV5-6
size: few
D: TRBD1
J: TRBJ2-7
DNA: TGTGCCAGCAGCCAGATCGGACAGGCCCCCTACGAGCAGTACTTC
CDR3: CASSQIGQAPYEQYF

V: TRBV7-9
size: -
D: -
J: TRBJ2-3
DNA: TGTGCCAGCAGCCCGGGACTCCCTAGCACAGATACGCAGTATTTT
CDR3: CASSPGLPSTDTQYF

V: TRBV11-2
size: -
D: TRBD2
J: TRBJ2-7
DNA: TGTGCCAGCAGCTTCGGGAGGGGCCCCCGCGAGCAGTACTTC
CDR3: CASSFGRGPREQYF

V: TRBV25-1
size: once
D: -
J: TRBJ1-3
DNA: TGTGCCAGCAGTGAATCAGGGTCCGGAAACACCATATATTTT
CDR3: CASSESGSGNTIYF

V: TRBV11-2
size: -
D: -
J: TRBJ2-5
DNA: TGTGCCAGCAGCCCCTCAGCGGCAGAGTTTTGGGAAGAGACCCAGTACTTC
CDR3: CASSPSAAEFWEETQYF

V: TRBV6-2/TRBV6-3
size: -
D: -
J: TRBJ1-1
DNA: TGTGCCAGCAGTTACCTCCAGGCAGCAATGAACACTGAAGCTTTCTTT
CDR3: CASSYLQAAMNTEAFF

V: TRBV7-2
size: few
D: TRBD2
J: TRBJ2-1
DNA: TGTGCCAGCAGCTTAGCCAGCGGGGCCCTAAATGAGCAGTTCTTC
CDR3: CASSLASGALNEQFF

V: TRBV20-1
size: many
D: -
J: TRBJ2-4
DNA: TGCAGTGCTAGTTTTAGCGATACAGCCAAAAACATTCAGTACTTC
CDR3: CSASFSDTAKNIQYF

V: TRBV9
size: few
D: -
J: TRBJ2-3
DNA: TGTGCCAGCAGCGTAGGCCACAGGCTAAGCACAGATACGCAGTATTTT
CDR3: CASSVGHRLSTDTQYF

V: TRBV6-6
size: -
D: -
J: TRBJ1-1
DNA: TGTGCCAGCAGTTACACGCGACAGCGCATGAACACTGAAGCTTTCTTT
CDR3: CASSYTRQRMNTEAFF

V: TRBV7-9
size: -
D: -
J: TRBJ2-7
DNA: TGTGCCAGCAGCTCCCAGGGACCCTACGAGCAGTACTTC
CDR3: CASSSQGPYEQYF

V: TRBV10-2
size: few
D: -
J: TRBJ2-3
DNA: TGCGCCAGCTCGACAGGGAGGACAGATACGCAGTATTTT
CDR3: CASSTGRTDTQYF

V: TRBV29-1
size: -
D: -
J: TRBJ1-3
DNA: TGCAGCGTTGACTCTGGAAACACCATATATTTT
CDR3: CSVDSGNTIYF

V: TRBV27
size: -
D: -
J: TRBJ2-5
DNA: TGTGCCAGTGCTAGGAGCAGGGTGGAGACCCAGTACTTC
CDR3: CASARSRVETQYF

V: TRBV5-4
size: -
D: -
J: TRBJ2-3
DNA: TGTGCCAGCAGCTGGACATTCACAGATACGCAGTATTTT
CDR3: CASSWTFTDTQYF

V: TRBV15
size: few
D: -
J: TRBJ2-3
DNA: TGTGCCACCAGCAGAGGTCTGCGAAACACAGATACGCAGTATTTT
CDR3: CATSRGLRNTDTQYF

V: TRBV15
size: few
D: -
J: TRBJ2-7
DNA: TGTGCCACCAGCAGAGAATCGGGCGAGCAGTACTTC
CDR3: CATSRESGEQYF

V: TRBV29-1
size: few
D: -
J: TRBJ2-7
DNA: TGCAGCGTTGAAGGAGGGTCGGCGCCGCAGTACTTC
CDR3: CSVEGGSAPQYF

V: TRBV6-1
size: -
D: TRBD1
J: TRBJ1-5
DNA: TGTGCCAGCAGCGAAGACAGGGGATTGAATCAGCCCCAGCATTTT
CDR3: CASSEDRGLNQPQHF

V: TRBV12-2
size: -
D: -
J: TRBJ1-3
DNA: TGTGCAAGTCGCTGTAGACCGGGACAGGGCAGCACCATATATTTT
CDR3: CASRCRPGQGSTIYF

V: TRBV7-2
size: few
D: TRBD2
J: TRBJ2-1
DNA: TGTGCCAGCAGCATTAGCGGGAGGGCCGGGAATGAGCAGTTCTTC
CDR3: CASSISGRAGNEQFF

V: TRBV18
size: many
D: TRBD1
J: TRBJ2-7
DNA: TGTGCCAGCTCAGCAGGTCAGGGGGCGATGAACGAGCAGTACTTC
CDR3: CASSAGQGAMNEQYF

V: TRBV9
size: -
D: -
J: TRBJ2-7
DNA: TGTGCCAGCAGCGTAGATCTCCGCTACGAGCAGTACTTC
CDR3: CASSVDLRYEQYF

V: TRBV5-1
size: few
D: TRBD2
J: TRBJ2-1
DNA: TGCGCCAGCGAGAGCGGGGTCTCCTACAATGAGCAGTTCTTC
CDR3: CASESGVSYNEQFF

V: TRBV5-1
size: few
D: -
J: TRBJ1-1
DNA: TGCGCCAGCAGCTTAAGAGGGTACACTGAAGCTTTCTTT
CDR3: CASSLRGYTEAFF

V: TRBV7-2
size: -
D: -
J: TRBJ2-5
DNA: TGTGCCAGCAGCTTAGTGCGGAACAGGCCGGCAGAGACCCAGTACTTC
CDR3: CASSLVRNRPAETQYF

V: TRBV11-2
size: -
D: TRBD2
J: TRBJ2-1
DNA: TGTGCCAGCAGCCTGCGGGGACTAGCGGGAGTTGTGGGGGGCTCCTACAATGAGCAGTTCTTC
CDR3: CASSLRGLAGVVGGSYNEQFF

V: TRBV28
size: -
D: TRBD2
J: TRBJ2-7
DNA: TGTGCCTGCACGGGGGGGGCGACCTACGAGCAGTACTTC
CDR3: CACTGGATYEQYF

V: TRBV7-9
size: -
D: -
J: TRBJ2-1
DNA: TGTGCCAGCAGCGTCACCTACAATGAGCAGTTCTTC
CDR3: CASSVTYNEQFF

V: TRBV7-9
size: few
D: -
J: TRBJ2-5
DNA: TGTGCCAGCAGCTTCGACCGGGGAGAGACCCAGTACTTC
CDR3: CASSFDRGETQYF

V: TRBV6-5
size: -
D: TRBD2
J: TRBJ2-3
DNA: TGTGCCAGCGCGGGACTAGCTGTAGATACGCAGTATTTT
CDR3: CASAGLAVDTQYF

V: TRBV6-6
size: many
D: -
J: TRBJ1-1
DNA: TGTGCCAGCACCGGGACAAGTGAAAACACTGAAGCTTTCTTT
CDR3: CASTGTSENTEAFF

V: TRBV12-5
size: -
D: -
J: TRBJ2-2
DNA: TGTGCTAGTGCAAGCGGTTCGCGAGTCAACACCGGGGAGCTGTTTTTT
CDR3: CASASGSRVNTGELFF

V: TRBV5-6
size: -
D: -
J: TRBJ2-5
DNA: TGTGCCAGCAGCAATTGGACGCCAGAAGAGACCCAGTACTTC
CDR3: CASSNWTPEETQYF

V: TRBV14
size: few
D: -
J: TRBJ2-7
DNA: TGTGCCAGCAGCCAAGATGTGGTGTGGTCGGGGAGCTCCTACGAGCAGTACTTC
CDR3: CASSQDVVWSGSSYEQYF

V: TRBV12-3/TRBV12-4
size: -
D: TRBD1
J: TRBJ1-1
DNA: TGTGCCAGCAGTTTAAGGGGGCAGGTGAACACTGAAGCTTTCTTT
CDR3: CASSLRGQVNTEAFF

V: TRBV24-1
size: -
D: -
J: TRBJ2-1
DNA: TGTGCCACCAGTGATTTAAGGGCAGATGAGCAGTTCTTC
CDR3: CATSDLRADEQFF

V: TRBV7-2
size: -
D: TRBD2
J: TRBJ2-1
DNA: TGTGCCAGCAGCTCCATATTTCTTTGGACTAGCGGGAGAGGCAATGAGCAGTTCTTC
CDR3: CASSSIFLWTSGRGNEQFF

V: TRBV29-1
size: -
D: -
J: TRBJ1-1
DNA: TGCAGCGTAGCGGGACTGTACATGAACACTGAAGCTTTCTTT
CDR3: CSVAGLYMNTEAFF

V: TRBV29-1
size: few
D: TRBD2
J: TRBJ2-5
DNA: TGCAGCGTTGACGGACTAGCGGGAGCTCAAGAGACCCAGTACTTC
CDR3: CSVDGLAGAQETQYF

V: TRBV5-1
size: -
D: -
J: TRBJ2-3
DNA: TGCGCCAGCAGCTCCACGGGCGGCACAGATACGCAGTATTTT
CDR3: CASSSTGGTDTQYF

V: TRBV18
size: -
D: TRBD1
J: TRBJ2-2
DNA: TGTGCCTGCCCCGGGACAGGGAACACCGGGGAGCTGTTTTTT
CDR3: CACPGTGNTGELFF

V: TRBV7-9
size: -
D: TRBD1
J: TRBJ1-5
DNA: TGTGCCAGCAGCTTAGCTTTCCAGGGGGCGCGGAGCAATCAGCCCCAGCATTTT
CDR3: CASSLAFQGARSNQPQHF

V: TRBV7-9
size: many
D: TRBD1
J: TRBJ1-2
DNA: TGTGCCAGCAGCCGGGGACAGAACTATGGCTACACCTTC
CDR3: CASSRGQNYGYTF

V: TRBV20-1
size: -
D: TRBD2
J: TRBJ2-2
DNA: TGCAGTGCCCAGACTAGCGAGAACACCGGGGAGCTGTTTTTT
CDR3: CSAQTSENTGELFF